These T cell receptor beta chains were read from a single sample in a study of type 1 and type 2 diabetes patients. MiXCR, run by TCRdb on the multiplex PCR reads, gives a single entry per CDR3 protein. The table lists fewer than 350,000 distinct CDR3 sequences, around 50% of them singletons, with approximately 15% in the top ten. The specimen sequenced was peripheral blood mononuclear cells (PBMCs). The receptors were gathered from a man between 18 and 29 years old with type 2 diabetes. The CDR3 runs from the conserved cysteine through the conserved F or W. The D gene is left open where the match is weak. A row's size may be missing; if present it is once, few, many or a size class.

TRBV2	NA	TRBJ1-1	many	17	TGTGCCAGCAGTGTGGGGGGTGGGGGCACCTCGAACACTGAAGCTTTCTTT	CASSVGGGGTSNTEAFF
TRBV24-1	NA	TRBJ2-1	NA	17	TGTGCCACCAGTGAATCCGTTCGGGAGAGCTCCTACAATGGGCAGTTCTTC	CATSESVRESSYNGQFF
TRBV7-8	TRBD1	TRBJ1-2	few	13	TGTGCCAGCAGCCACGGGACAGACTATGGCTACACCTTC	CASSHGTDYGYTF
TRBV28	TRBD1	TRBJ1-2	NA	17	TGTGCCAGCAGTTCCCTCCTGACAGGGGGTTTTAACTATGGCTACACCTTC	CASSSLLTGGFNYGYTF
TRBV9	NA	TRBJ2-3	NA	15	TGTGCCAGCAGTACGAGGGGCGGGGGCACAGATACGCAGTATTTT	CASSTRGGGTDTQYF
TRBV7-3	NA	TRBJ2-7	NA	15	TGTGCCAGCAGCTTAGCGAGACAGTCTTCCTACGAGCAGTACTTC	CASSLARQSSYEQYF
TRBV2	TRBD1	TRBJ2-6	NA	17	TGTGCCAGCAGCCTACAGGGGGAGAGCTCTGGGGCCAACGTCCTGACTTTC	CASSLQGESSGANVLTF
TRBV19	NA	TRBJ1-1	NA	13	TGTGCCAGTAGCCCAGGGGTCCTTCAGGAAGCTTTCTTT	CASSPGVLQEAFF
TRBV11-2	NA	TRBJ2-5	few	12	TGTGCCAGCAGCTTAGATCCCCGGACCCAGTACTTC	CASSLDPRTQYF
TRBV20-1	NA	TRBJ2-3	NA	13	TGCAGTGCTAGAAAAGGAATCACAGATACGCAGTATTTT	CSARKGITDTQYF
TRBV19	NA	TRBJ1-5	NA	14	TGTGCCAGTAGTGCCCCAGGGCCAGATCAGCCCCAGCATTTT	CASSAPGPDQPQHF
TRBV15	NA	TRBJ2-5	few	15	TGTGCCACCAGCAGCTCACGTGCGGCGAAAGAGACCCAGTACTTC	CATSSSRAAKETQYF
TRBV2	TRBD1	TRBJ1-2	many	13	TGTGCCACCCAGACAGGGGCCAACTATGGCTACACCTTC	CATQTGANYGYTF
TRBV11-2	NA	TRBJ1-6	once	15	TGTGCCAGCAGCTTACTGAGCGATTATAATTCACCCCTCCACTTT	CASSLLSDYNSPLHF
TRBV19	NA	TRBJ2-5	few	14	TGTGCCAGTAGTACTGATACAGCCTCAGGCGCCCAGTACTTC	CASSTDTASGAQYF
TRBV10-3	TRBD1	TRBJ1-2	NA	17	TGTGCCATCAGTGAGGAGTTGCGGGACAGGGTTTTGCGCGGCTACACCTTC	CAISEELRDRVLRGYTF
TRBV7-8	TRBD2	TRBJ2-1	few	16	TGTGCCAGCAGCAAGTGGGGCGGGAGCTCCTACAATGAGCAGTTCTTC	CASSKWGGSSYNEQFF